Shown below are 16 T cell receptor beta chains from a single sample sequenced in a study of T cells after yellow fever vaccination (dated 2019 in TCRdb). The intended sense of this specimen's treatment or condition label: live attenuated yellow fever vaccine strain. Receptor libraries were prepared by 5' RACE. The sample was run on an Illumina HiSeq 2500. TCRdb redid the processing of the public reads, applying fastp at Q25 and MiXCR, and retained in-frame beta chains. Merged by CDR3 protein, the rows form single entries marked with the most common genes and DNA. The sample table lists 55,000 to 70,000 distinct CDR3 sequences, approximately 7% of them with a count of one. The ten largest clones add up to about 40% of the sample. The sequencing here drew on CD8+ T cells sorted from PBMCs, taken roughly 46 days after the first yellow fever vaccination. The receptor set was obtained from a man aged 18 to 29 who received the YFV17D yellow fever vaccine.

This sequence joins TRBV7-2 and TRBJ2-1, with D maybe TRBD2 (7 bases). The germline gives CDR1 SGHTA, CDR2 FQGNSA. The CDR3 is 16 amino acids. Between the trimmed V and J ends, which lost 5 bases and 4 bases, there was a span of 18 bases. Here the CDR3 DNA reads TGTGCCAGCAGCCGAACGGGGGGCGATTTTTACAATGAGCAGTTCTTC. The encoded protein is CASSRTGGDFYNEQFF. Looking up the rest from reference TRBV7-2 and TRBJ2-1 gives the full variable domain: GAGVSQSPSNKVTEKGKDVELRCDPISGHTALYWYRQSLGQGLEFLIYFQGNSAPDKSGLPSDRFSAERTGGSVSTLTIQRTQQEDSAVYLCASSRTGGDFYNEQFFGPGTRLTVL.

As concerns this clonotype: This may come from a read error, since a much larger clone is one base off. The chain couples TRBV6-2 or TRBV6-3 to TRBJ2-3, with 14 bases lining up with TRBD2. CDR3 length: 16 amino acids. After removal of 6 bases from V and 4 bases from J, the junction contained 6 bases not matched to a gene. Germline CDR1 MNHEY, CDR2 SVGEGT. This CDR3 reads CASSPGTSGSPDTQYF. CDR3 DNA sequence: TGTGCCAGCAGCCCAGGGACTAGCGGGAGCCCAGATACGCAGTATTTT.

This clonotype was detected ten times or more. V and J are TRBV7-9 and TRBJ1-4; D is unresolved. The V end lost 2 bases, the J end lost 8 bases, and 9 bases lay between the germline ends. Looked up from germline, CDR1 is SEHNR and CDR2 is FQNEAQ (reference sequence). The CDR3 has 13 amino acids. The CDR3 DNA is TGTGCCAGCAGCTTATTTAACCCAGAAAAACTGTTTTTT. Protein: CASSLFNPEKLFF.

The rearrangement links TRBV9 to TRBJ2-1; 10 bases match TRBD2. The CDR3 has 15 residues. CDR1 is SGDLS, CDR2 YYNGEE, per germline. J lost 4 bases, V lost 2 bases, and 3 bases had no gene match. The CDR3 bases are TGTGCCAGCAGCGTTACTAGCGGGGCATACAATGAGCAGTTCTTC. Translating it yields CASSVTSGAYNEQFF.

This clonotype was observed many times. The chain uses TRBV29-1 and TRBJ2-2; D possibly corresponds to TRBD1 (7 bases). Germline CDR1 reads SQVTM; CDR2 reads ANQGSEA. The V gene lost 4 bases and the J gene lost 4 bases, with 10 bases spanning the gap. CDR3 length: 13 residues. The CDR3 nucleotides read TGCAGCGTTGTCAGGGGGGCCACCGGGGAGCTGTTTTTT. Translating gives CSVVRGATGELFF.

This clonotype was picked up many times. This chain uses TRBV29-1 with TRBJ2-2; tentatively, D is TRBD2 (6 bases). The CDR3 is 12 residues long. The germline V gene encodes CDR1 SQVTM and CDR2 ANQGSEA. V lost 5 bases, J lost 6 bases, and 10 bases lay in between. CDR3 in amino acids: CSVQWGAGELFF. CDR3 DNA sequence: TGCAGCGTTCAATGGGGGGCCGGGGAGCTGTTTTTT.

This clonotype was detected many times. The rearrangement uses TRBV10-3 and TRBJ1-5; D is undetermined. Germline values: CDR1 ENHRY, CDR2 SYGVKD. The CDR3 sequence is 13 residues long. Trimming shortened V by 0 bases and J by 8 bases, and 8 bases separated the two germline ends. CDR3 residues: CAISESGIKPQHF. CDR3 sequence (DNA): TGTGCCATCAGTGAGTCGGGGATTAAGCCCCAGCATTTT.

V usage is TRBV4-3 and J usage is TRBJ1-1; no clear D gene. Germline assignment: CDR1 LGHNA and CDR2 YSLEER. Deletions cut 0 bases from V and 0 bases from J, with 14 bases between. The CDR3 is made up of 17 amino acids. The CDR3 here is CASSQDLWRNLNTEAFF. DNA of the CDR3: TGCGCCAGCAGCCAAGATTTGTGGAGAAACTTGAACACTGAAGCTTTCTTT.

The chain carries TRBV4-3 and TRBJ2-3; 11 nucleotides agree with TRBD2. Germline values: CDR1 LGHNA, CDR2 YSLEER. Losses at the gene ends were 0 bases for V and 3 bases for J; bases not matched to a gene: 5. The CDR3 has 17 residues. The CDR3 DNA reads TGCGCCAGCAGCCAAGAACCGGGACTAGCGGTTACAGATACGCAGTATTTT. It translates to CASSQEPGLAVTDTQYF.

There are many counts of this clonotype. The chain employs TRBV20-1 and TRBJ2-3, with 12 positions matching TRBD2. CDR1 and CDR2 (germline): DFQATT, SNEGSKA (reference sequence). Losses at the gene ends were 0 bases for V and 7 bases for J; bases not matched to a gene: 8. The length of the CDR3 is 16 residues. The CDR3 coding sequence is TGCAGTGCTAGAGATGCTAGCGGGGGGGCCCTGTATACGCAGTATTTT. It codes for CSARDASGGALYTQYF.

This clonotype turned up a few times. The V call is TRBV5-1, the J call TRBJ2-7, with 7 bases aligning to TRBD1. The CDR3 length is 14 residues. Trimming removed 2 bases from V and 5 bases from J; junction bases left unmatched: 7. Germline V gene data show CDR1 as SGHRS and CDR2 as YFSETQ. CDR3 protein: CASSFRGGEDEQYF. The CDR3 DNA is TGCGCCAGCAGCTTCAGAGGGGGCGAGGACGAGCAGTACTTC.

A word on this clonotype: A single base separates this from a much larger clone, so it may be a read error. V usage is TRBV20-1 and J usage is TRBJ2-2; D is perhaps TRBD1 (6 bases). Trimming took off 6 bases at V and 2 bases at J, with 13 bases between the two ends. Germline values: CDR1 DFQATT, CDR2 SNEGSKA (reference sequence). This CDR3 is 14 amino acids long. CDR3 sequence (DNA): TGCAGTGCCACCGGGACAACTAACACCGGGGAGCTGTTTTTT. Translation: CSATGTTNTGELFF.

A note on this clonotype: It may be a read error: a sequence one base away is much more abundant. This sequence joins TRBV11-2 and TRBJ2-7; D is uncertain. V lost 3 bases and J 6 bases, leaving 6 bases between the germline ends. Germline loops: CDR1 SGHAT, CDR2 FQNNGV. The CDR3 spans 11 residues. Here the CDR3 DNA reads TGTGCCAGCAGCTTCTGGGTCGAGCAGTACGTC. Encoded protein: CASSFWVEQYV.

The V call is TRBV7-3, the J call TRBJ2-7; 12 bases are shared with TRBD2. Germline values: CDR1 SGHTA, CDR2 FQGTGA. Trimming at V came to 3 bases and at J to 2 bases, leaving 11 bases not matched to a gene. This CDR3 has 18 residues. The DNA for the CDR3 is TGTGCCAGCAGCTTCACCCAGACTAGCGGGGGCTCTACCTACGAGCAGTACTTC. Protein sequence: CASSFTQTSGGSTYEQYF.

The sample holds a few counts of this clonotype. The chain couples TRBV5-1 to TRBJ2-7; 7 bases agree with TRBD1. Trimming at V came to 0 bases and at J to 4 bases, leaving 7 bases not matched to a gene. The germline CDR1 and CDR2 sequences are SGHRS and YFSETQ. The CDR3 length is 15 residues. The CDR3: CASSLGGGQVYEQYF. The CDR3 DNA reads TGCGCCAGCAGCTTGGGTGGTGGACAGGTGTACGAGCAGTACTTC.

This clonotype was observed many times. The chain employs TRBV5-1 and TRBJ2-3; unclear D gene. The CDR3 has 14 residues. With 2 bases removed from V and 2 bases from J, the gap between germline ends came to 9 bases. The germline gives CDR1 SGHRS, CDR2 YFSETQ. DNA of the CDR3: TGCGCCAGCAGCTTAGTGGGGTTCACAGATACGCAGTATTTT. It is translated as CASSLVGFTDTQYF.